Below, 4 T cell receptor beta chains from the same sample are listed, as sequenced in a study of blood T cell repertoires in COVID-19. Clones were read by immunoSEQ multiplex PCR, and TCRdb kept only the in-frame ones, dropping some. The sample has about 140,000 clones, roughly four fifths seen once. Sequencing used peripheral blood. Every receptor here comes from a man at least 80 years old with acute or convalescent COVID-19.

This clone has only one observation. This chain links TRBV18 with TRBJ1-6; TRBD1 matches 8 bases. CDR1 KGHSH and CDR2 LQKENI come from the germline V gene. V shed 3 bases and J 7 bases; nucleotides not matched to a gene: 5. CDR3 length: 15 amino acids. CDR3 sequence (DNA): TGTGCCAGCTCACCTTCGACAGGGGAAAATTCACCCCTCCACTTT. This encodes CASSPSTGENSPLHF.

The V call is TRBV18, the J call TRBJ1-1; D gene unclear. CDR3 length: 13 amino acids. Per germline, CDR1 KGHSH and CDR2 LQKENI. The germline V and J ends were trimmed by 3 bases and 6 bases, with 11 bases remaining between them. The CDR3 spells CASSPAVRAEAFF. In nucleotides, the CDR3 is TGTGCCAGCTCACCCGCGGTGAGGGCTGAAGCTTTCTTT.

The rearrangement uses TRBV10-3 and TRBJ1-1; 8 positions match TRBD1. Germline lookup yields CDR1 ENHRY and CDR2 SYGVKD. Germline trimming cut 6 bases from V and 4 bases from J; bases unmatched to any gene: 7. This CDR3 comprises 14 residues. The CDR3 spells CAISSPTGVTEAFF. The CDR3 nucleotides are TGTGCCATCAGCTCGCCGACAGGGGTCACTGAAGCTTTCTTT.

V is TRBV28 and J is TRBJ2-7; possible D gene TRBD1, 5 bases. Germline V gene lookup returns CDR1 MDHEN and CDR2 SYDVKM. CDR3 size: 12 residues. V lost 5 bases and J 5 bases, leaving 10 bases between the germline ends. The chain's CDR3 is CASSDQGNEQYF. CDR3 sequence (DNA): TGTGCCAGCAGTGATCAGGGAAACGAGCAGTACTTC.